Detailed here is one TCR beta chain. Measured with immunoSEQ multiplex PCR; TCRdb has only the in-frame clones, and not every one. This table has tens of thousands of clones, roughly 91% appearing once. The CDR3 is 14 residues long. Germline V gene lookup returns CDR1 SGHAT and CDR2 FQNNGV. The V and J ends lost 1 base and 4 bases, in that order; junction bases with no gene match: 0. The sample belongs to a study of technical replicates of blood from a handful of donors. The receptor comes from a human donor in good health. Some clones in this sample may be carry-over from other donors' samples. The sequenced sample was T cells isolated from PBMCs. This rearrangement joins TRBV11-2 to TRBJ2-3; 9 bases are shared with TRBD2. CDR3 residues: CASSLVAGADTQYF. CDR3 nucleotide sequence: TGTGCCAGCAGCTTAGTAGCGGGAGCAGATACGCAGTATTTT.